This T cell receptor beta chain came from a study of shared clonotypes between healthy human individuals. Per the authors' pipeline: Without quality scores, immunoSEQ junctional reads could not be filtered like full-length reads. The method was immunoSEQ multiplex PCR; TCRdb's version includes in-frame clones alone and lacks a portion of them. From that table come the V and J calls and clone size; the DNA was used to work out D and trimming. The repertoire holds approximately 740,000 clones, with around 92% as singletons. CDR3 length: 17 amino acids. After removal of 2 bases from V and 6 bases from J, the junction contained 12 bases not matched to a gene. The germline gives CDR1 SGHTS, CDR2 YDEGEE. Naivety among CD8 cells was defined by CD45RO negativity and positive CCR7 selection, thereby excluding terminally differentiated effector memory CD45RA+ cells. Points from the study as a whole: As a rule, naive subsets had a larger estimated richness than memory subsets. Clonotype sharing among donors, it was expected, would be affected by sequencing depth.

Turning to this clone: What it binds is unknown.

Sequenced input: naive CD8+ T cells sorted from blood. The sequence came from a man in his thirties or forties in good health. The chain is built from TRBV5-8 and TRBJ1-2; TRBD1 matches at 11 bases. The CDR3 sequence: CASSFRTRTGGSHGYTF. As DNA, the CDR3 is TGTGCCAGCAGCTTCCGGACCCGGACAGGGGGCTCTCATGGCTACACCTTC.